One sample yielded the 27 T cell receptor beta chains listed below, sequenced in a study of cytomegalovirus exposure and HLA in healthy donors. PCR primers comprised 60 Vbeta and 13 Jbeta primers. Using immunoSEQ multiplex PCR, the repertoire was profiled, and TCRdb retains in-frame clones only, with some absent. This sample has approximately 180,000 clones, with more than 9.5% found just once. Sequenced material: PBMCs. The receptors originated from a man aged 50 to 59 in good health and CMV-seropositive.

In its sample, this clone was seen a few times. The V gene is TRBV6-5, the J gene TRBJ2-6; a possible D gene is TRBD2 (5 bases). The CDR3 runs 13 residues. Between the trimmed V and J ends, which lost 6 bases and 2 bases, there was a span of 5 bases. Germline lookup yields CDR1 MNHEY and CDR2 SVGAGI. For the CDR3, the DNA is TGTGCCAGCAGGGAGGCTGGGGCCAACGTCCTGACTTTC. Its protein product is CASREAGANVLTF.

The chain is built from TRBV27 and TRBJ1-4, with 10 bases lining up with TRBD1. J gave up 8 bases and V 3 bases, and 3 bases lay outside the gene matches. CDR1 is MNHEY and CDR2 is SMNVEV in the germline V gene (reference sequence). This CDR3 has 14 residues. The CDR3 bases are TGTGCCAGCAGTTTCGGGACAGGGGTAGAAAAACTGTTTTTT. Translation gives CASSFGTGVEKLFF.

The DNA of the CDR3 is TGTGCCAGCTCACCATCCGAGGGTTATGGCTACACCTTC. Encoded protein: CASSPSEGYGYTF. This chain joins TRBV18 and TRBJ1-2; D uncertain. The CDR3 consists of 13 residues. The germline gives CDR1 KGHSH, CDR2 LQKENI. With 2 bases removed from V and 5 bases from J, the gap between germline ends came to 9 bases.

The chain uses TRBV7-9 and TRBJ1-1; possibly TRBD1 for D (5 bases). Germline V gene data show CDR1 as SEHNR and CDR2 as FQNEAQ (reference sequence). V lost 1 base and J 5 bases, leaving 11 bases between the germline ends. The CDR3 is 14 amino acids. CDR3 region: CASSLETAMTEAFF. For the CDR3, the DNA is TGTGCCAGCAGCTTAGAGACAGCAATGACTGAAGCTTTCTTT.

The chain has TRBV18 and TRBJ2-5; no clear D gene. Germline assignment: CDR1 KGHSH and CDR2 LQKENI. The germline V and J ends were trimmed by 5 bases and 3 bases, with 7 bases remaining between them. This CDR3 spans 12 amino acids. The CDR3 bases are TGTGCCAGCTCAATCACAGAAGAGACCCAGTACTTC. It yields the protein CASSITEETQYF.

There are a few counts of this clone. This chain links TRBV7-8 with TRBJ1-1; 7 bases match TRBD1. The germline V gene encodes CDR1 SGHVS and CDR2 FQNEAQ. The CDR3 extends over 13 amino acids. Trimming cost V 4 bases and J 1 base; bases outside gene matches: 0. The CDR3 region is CASSWDRNTEAFF. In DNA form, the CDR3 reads TGTGCCAGCAGCTGGGACAGGAACACTGAAGCTTTCTTT.

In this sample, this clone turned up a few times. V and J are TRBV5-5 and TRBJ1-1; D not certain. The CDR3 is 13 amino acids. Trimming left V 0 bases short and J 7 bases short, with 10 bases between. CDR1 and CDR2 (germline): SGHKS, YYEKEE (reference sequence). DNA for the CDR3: TGTGCCAGCAGCTTGGCCCACCGAGGTGAAGCTTTCTTT. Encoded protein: CASSLAHRGEAFF.

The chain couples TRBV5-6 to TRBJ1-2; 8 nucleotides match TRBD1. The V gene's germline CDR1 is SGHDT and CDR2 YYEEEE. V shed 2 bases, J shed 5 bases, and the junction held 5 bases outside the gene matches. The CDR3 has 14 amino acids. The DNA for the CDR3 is TGTGCCAGCAGCTTAGAGGACAGGGTTTATGGCTACACCTTC. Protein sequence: CASSLEDRVYGYTF.

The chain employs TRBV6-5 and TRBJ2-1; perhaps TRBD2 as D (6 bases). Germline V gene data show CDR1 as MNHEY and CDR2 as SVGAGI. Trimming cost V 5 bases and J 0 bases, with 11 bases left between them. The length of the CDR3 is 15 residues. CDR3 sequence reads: CASSREVSSYNEQFF. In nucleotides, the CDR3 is TGTGCCAGCAGTAGGGAGGTTAGCTCCTACAATGAGCAGTTCTTC.

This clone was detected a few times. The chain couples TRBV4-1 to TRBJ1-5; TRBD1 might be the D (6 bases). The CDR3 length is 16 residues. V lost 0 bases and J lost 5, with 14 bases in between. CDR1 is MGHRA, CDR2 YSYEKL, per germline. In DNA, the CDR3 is TGCGCCAGCAGCCAAGAGGTACGGGGGGCACATCAGCCCCAGCATTTT. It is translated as CASSQEVRGAHQPQHF.

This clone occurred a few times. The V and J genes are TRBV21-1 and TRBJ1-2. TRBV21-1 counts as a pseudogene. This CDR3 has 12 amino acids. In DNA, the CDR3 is TGTGCCAGCGTTGGGAGGGGGAGGGGCTACACCTTC. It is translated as CASVGRGRGYTF.

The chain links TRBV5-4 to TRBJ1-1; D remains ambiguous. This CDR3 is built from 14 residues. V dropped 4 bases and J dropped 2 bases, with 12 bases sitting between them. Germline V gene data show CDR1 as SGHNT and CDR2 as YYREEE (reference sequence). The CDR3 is CASSPLGGNTEAFF. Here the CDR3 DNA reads TGTGCCAGCAGCCCGTTAGGAGGTAACACTGAAGCTTTCTTT. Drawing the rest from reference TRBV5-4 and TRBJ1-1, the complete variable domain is ETGVTQSPTHLIKTRGQQVTLRCSSQSGHNTVSWYQQALGQGPQFIFQYYREEENGRGNFPPRFSGLQFPNYSSELNVNALELDDSALYLCASSPLGGNTEAFFGQGTRLTVV.

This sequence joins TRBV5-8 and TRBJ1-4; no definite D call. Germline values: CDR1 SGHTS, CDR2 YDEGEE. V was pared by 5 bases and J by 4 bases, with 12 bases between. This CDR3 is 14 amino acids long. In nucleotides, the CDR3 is TGTGCCAGCAGTCATGACTCCTTTAATGAAAAACTGTTTTTT. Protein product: CASSHDSFNEKLFF.

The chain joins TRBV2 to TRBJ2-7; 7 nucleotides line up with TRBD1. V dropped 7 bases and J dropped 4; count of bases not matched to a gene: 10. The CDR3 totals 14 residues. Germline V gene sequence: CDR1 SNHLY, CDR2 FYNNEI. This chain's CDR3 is CASKAAGGRYEQYF. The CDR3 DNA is TGTGCCAGCAAAGCGGCAGGGGGTAGGTACGAGCAGTACTTC.

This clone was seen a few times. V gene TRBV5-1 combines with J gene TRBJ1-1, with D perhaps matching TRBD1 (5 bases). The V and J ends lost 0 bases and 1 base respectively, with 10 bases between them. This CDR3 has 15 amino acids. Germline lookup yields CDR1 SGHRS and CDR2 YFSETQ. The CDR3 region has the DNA TGCGCCAGCAGCTTGGCGGGTGGACAGAACACTGAAGCTTTCTTT. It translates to CASSLAGGQNTEAFF.

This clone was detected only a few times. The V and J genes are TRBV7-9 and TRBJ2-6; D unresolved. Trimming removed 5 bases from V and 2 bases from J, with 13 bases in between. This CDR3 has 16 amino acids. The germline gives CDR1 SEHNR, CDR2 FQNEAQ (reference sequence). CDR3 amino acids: CASSPPRSAGANVLTF. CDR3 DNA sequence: TGTGCCAGCAGCCCACCGCGTTCCGCTGGGGCCAACGTCCTGACTTTC.

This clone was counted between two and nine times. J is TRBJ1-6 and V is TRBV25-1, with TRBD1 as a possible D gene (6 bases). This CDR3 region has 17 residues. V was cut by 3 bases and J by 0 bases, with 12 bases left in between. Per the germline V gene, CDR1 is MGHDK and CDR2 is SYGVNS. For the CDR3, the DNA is TGTGCCAGCAGTGATTCGACAGGAGACTCCTATAATTCACCCCTCCACTTT. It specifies CASSDSTGDSYNSPLHF.

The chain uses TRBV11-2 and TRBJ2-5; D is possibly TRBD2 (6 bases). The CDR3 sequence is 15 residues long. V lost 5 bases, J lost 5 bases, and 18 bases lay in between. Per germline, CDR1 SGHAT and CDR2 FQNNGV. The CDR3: CASSPMGRREETQYF. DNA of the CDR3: TGTGCCAGCAGCCCCATGGGACGGAGGGAGGAGACCCAGTACTTC.

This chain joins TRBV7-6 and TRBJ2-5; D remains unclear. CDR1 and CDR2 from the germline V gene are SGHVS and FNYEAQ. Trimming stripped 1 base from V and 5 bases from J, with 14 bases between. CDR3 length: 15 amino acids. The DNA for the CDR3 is TGTGCCAGCAGCTTAGAAAGGAACCCGGGTGAGACCCAGTACTTC. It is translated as CASSLERNPGETQYF.

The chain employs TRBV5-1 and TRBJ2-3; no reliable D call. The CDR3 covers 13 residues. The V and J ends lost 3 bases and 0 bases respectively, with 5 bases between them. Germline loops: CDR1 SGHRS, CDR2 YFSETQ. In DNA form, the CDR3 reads TGCGCCAGCAGCTCTAGTAGCACAGATACGCAGTATTTT. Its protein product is CASSSSSTDTQYF.

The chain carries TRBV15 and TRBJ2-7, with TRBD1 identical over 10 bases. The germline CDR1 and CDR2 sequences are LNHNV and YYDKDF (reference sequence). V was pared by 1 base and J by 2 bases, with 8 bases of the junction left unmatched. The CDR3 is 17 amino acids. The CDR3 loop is CATSRGMETGGPYEQYF. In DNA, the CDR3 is TGTGCCACCAGCAGAGGGATGGAGACAGGGGGCCCCTACGAGCAGTACTTC.

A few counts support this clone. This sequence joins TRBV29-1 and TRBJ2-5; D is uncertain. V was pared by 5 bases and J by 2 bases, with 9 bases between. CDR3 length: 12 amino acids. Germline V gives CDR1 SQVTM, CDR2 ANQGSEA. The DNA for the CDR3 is TGCAGCGTTCAGTTCACGCAAGAGACCCAGTACTTC. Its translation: CSVQFTQETQYF.

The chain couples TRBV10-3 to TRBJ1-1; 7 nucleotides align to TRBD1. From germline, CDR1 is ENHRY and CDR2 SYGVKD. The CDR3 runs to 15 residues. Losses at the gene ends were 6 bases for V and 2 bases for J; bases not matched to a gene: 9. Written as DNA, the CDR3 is TGTGCCATCAGGGCCCGGACAGGAAACAACACTGAAGCTTTCTTT. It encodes CAIRARTGNNTEAFF.

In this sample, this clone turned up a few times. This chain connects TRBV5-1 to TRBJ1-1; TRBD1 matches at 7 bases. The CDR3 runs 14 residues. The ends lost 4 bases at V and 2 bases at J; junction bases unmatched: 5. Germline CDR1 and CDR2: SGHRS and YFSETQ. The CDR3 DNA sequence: TGCGCCAGCAGCGAACAGGGGCCCAACACTGAAGCTTTCTTT. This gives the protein CASSEQGPNTEAFF.

CDR3 loop: CASRGTGGSYEQYF. The CDR3 bases are TGCGCCAGCAGGGGGACAGGGGGCTCCTACGAGCAGTACTTC. The chain combines TRBV5-1 with TRBJ2-7; 11 positions agree with TRBD1. The ends lost 5 bases at V and 0 bases at J; junction bases unmatched: 1. The CDR3 has 14 amino acids. Germline assignment: CDR1 SGHRS and CDR2 YFSETQ.

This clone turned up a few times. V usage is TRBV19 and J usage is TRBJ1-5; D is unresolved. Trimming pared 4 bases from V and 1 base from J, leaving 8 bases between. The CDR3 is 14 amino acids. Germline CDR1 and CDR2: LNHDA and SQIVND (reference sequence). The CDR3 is CASSRGMSNQPQHF. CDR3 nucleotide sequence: TGTGCCAGTAGTAGAGGGATGAGCAATCAGCCCCAGCATTTT. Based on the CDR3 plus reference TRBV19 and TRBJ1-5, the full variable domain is DGGITQSPKYLFRKEGQNVTLSCEQNLNHDAMYWYRQDPGQGLRLIYYSQIVNDFQKGDIAEGYSVSREKKESFPLTVTSAQKNPTAFYLCASSRGMSNQPQHFGDGTRLSIL.

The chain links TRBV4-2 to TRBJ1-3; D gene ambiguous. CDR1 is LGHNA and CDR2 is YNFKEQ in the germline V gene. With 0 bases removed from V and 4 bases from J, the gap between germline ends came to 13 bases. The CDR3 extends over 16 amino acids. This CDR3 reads CASSQDSETRGNTIYF. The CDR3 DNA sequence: TGTGCCAGCAGCCAAGATAGCGAGACGAGGGGAAACACCATATATTTT.